The present entry profiles one TCR beta chain with its context. Antigen specificity is unknown. The data were obtained in a study of T cell responses to AZD1222 COVID-19 vaccine. Regarding the study as a whole: Donors were mostly white British, more females; clonal diversity possibly underestimated. Spike-specific TCR breadth rose after two AZD1222 doses, and depth rose as well. Distributed over spike, vaccine-associated CD4 TCRs predominated at 160-218 and 743-854. The study reported that nearly half of spike-specific TCRs target unmutated variant regions.

V was shortened by 8 bases and J by 0 bases, with 5 bases between the two germline ends. CDR1 is MDHEN, CDR2 SYDVKM, per germline. This CDR3 region has 12 residues. Profiled with immunoSEQ multiplex PCR; TCRdb holds only in-frame clones, not every one. The data contain 90,000 to 120,000 clones, 80% to 90% of them singletons. This sequence was found in an adult in good health. Sequenced here: peripheral blood, sampled on day 0 of AZD1222 vaccination. This sequence joins TRBV28 and TRBJ1-3; D unresolved. CDR3 in amino acids: CASHRSGNTIYF. CDR3 sequence (DNA): TGTGCCAGCCACCGCTCTGGAAACACCATATATTTT. Full variable domain (remainder filled in from reference TRBV28 and TRBJ1-3): DVKVTQSSRYLVKRTGEKVFLECVQDMDHENMFWYRQDPGLGLRLIYFSYDVKMKEKGDIPEGYSVSREKKERFSLILESASTNQTSMYLCASHRSGNTIYFGEGSWLTVV.